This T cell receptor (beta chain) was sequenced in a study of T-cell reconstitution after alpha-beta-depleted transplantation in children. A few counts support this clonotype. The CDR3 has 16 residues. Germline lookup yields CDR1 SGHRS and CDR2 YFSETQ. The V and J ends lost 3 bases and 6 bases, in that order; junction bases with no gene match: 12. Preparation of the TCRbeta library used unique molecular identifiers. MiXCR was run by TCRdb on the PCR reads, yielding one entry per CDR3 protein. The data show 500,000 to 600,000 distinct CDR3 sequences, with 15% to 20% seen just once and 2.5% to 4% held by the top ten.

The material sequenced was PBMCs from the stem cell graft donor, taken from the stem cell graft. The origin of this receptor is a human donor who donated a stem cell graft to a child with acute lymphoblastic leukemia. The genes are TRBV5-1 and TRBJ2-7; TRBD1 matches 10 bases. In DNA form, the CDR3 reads TGCGCCAGCAGCTCCCCGCGACAGGGGGCTATGGTCGAGCAGTACTTC. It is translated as CASSSPRQGAMVEQYF. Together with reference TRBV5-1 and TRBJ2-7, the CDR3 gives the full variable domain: KAGVTQTPRYLIKTRGQQVTLSCSPISGHRSVSWYQQTPGQGLQFLFEYFSETQRNKGNFPGRFSGRQFSNSRSEMNVSTLELGDSALYLCASSSPRQGAMVEQYFGPGTRLTVT.